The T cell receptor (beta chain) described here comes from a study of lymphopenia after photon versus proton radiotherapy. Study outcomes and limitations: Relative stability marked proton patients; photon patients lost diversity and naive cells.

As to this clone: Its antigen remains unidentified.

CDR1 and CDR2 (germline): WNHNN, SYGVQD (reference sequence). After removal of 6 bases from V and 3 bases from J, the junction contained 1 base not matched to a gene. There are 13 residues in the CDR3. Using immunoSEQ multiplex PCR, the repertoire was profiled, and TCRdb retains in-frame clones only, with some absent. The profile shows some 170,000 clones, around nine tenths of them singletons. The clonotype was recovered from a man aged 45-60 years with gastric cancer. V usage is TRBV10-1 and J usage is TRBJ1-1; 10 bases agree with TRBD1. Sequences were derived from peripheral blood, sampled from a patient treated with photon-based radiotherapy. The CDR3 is CASSGTGDTEAFF. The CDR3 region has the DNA TGCGCCAGCAGCGGGACAGGGGACACTGAAGCTTTCTTT.